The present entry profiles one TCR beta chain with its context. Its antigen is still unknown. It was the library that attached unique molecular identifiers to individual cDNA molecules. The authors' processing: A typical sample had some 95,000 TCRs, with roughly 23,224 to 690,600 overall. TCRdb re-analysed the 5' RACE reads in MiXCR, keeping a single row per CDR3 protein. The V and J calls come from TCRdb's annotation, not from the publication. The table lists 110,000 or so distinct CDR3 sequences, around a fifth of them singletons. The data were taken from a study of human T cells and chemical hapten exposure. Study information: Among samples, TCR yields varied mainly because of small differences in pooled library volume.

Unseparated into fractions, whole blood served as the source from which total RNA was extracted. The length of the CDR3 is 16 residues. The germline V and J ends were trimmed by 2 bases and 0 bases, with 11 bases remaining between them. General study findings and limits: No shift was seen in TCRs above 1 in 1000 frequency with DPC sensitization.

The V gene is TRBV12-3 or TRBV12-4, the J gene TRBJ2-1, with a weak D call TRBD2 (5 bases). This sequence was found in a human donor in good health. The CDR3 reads CASSLLGVSSYNEQFF. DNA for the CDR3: TGTGCCAGCAGTTTACTCGGGGTCAGCTCCTACAATGAGCAGTTCTTC.